The 8 T cell receptor beta chains reported below all come from one sample, sequenced in a study of blood T cell repertoires in COVID-19. Assay used: immunoSEQ multiplex PCR; TCRdb lists only in-frame clones, some missing. In the table there are approximately 150,000 clones, about 86% of which are singletons. The sequencing sample was made of peripheral blood. The receptors here all came from a man aged 70-80 years with acute or convalescent COVID-19.

This clone turned up a few times. The genes are TRBV6-2 or TRBV6-3 and TRBJ2-1, with 7 bases aligning to TRBD1. This CDR3 spans 16 amino acids. Per germline, CDR1 MNHEY and CDR2 SVGEGT. V dropped 0 bases and J dropped 4; count of bases not matched to a gene: 6. CDR3 region: CASSYSIQGLYNEQFF. Here the CDR3 DNA reads TGTGCCAGCAGTTACTCGATACAGGGGCTGTACAATGAGCAGTTCTTC.

The chain is built from TRBV19 and TRBJ1-5; D is undetermined. Germline CDR1 and CDR2: LNHDA and SQIVND (reference sequence). This CDR3 has 13 residues. The germline V and J ends were trimmed by 7 bases and 5 bases, with 12 bases remaining between them. Here the CDR3 DNA reads TGTGCCAGTACTCAGATCGCCCATCAGCCCCAGCATTTT. It encodes CASTQIAHQPQHF.

This chain links TRBV30 with TRBJ2-7; TRBD1 matches at 8 bases. This CDR3 has 14 amino acids. V lost 2 bases to trimming and J lost 3 bases; unmatched junction nucleotides: 6. Germline V lookup: CDR1 GTSNPN, CDR2 SVGIG (reference sequence). CDR3 sequence: CAWSWTGKSYEQYF. Written as DNA, the CDR3 is TGTGCCTGGAGTTGGACAGGGAAGAGCTACGAGCAGTACTTC.

This chain uses TRBV6-5 with TRBJ2-2; 8 positions match TRBD2. V lost 2 bases, J lost 7 bases, and 6 bases stayed unmatched. Germline-derived CDR1 and CDR2 are MNHEY and SVGAGI. The CDR3 sequence is 15 residues long. The CDR3 nucleotides read TGTGCCAGCAGTTACGCGGGAGGTGAGGGCGGGGAGCTGTTTTTT. It yields the protein CASSYAGGEGGELFF.

The chain has TRBV4-3 and TRBJ1-4; TRBD1 agrees at 8 bases. Germline CDR1 is LGHNA and CDR2 is YSLEER. This CDR3 contains 17 residues. V lost 5 bases to trimming and J lost 0 bases; unmatched junction nucleotides: 8. Written as DNA, the CDR3 is TGCGCCAGCAGCTACATCAGGGGGCTTGCAACTAATGAAAAACTGTTTTTT. Amino acids: CASSYIRGLATNEKLFF.

V usage is TRBV6-4 and J usage is TRBJ2-3; 9 bases are shared with TRBD2. CDR1 is MRHNA and CDR2 is SNTAGT in the germline V gene. The J segment lost 4 bases and the V segment lost 5 bases, leaving 4 bases of the junction unmatched. The length of the CDR3 is 14 residues. In DNA, the CDR3 is TGTGCCAGCAGTCTGGGACTAGCCTCAGATACGCAGTATTTT. Translating it yields CASSLGLASDTQYF.

This clone was seen a single time. The chain joins TRBV5-6 to TRBJ2-5; no firm D call. The CDR3 spans 12 residues. Per germline, CDR1 SGHDT and CDR2 YYEEEE. The germline V and J ends were trimmed by 1 base and 4 bases, with 5 bases remaining between them. The CDR3 sequence is CASSLPRETQYF. The CDR3 DNA reads TGTGCCAGCAGCTTGCCTCGAGAGACCCAGTACTTC. Together with reference TRBV5-6 and TRBJ2-5, the CDR3 gives the full variable domain: DAGVTQSPTHLIKTRGQQVTLRCSPKSGHDTVSWYQQALGQGPQFIFQYYEEEERQRGNFPDRFSGHQFPNYSSELNVNALLLGDSALYLCASSLPRETQYFGPGTRLLVL.

The CDR3 sequence is CASSYVTGGASYEQYF. The CDR3 bases are TGTGCCAGCAGTTACGTGACAGGGGGCGCCTCCTACGAGCAGTACTTC. This chain uses TRBV6-2 or TRBV6-3 with TRBJ2-7; 10 bases fit TRBD1. The CDR3 runs to 16 residues. V trimming: 2 bases; J trimming: 0 bases; junction bases outside the gene matches: 4. The V gene's germline CDR1 is MNHEY and CDR2 SVGEGT.